These T cell receptor beta chains were read from a single sample in a study of molecular identifiers for immune sequencing clone quantification. TCRdb redid the calling of the PCR reads with MiXCR, one entry per CDR3 protein. The top ten hold roughly 0.83% of the sample, which has hundreds of thousands of distinct CDR3 sequences, less than 30% seen once. Input material: naive CD8+ T cells from blood, with Jurkat cell RNA spiked in. The receptors derive from a human donor in good health. Some libraries in this study had Jurkat cell RNA spiked in. Each CDR3 is given with its conserved first and last residue. Each record gives: J gene, CDR3 length, D gene, clone size, V gene, CDR3 DNA, CDR3 protein. The D gene is left open where the match is weak. The size of a clone is reported for some rows only, either as once, few or many, or as a class for expanded clones.

J: TRBJ1-1; length: 11; D: TRBD1; size: many; V: TRBV10-3; DNA: TGTGCCATTGGACAGGGGTCGGAGGCTTTCTTT; CDR3: CAIGQGSEAFF
J: TRBJ2-1; length: 13; D: NA; size: few; V: TRBV20-1; DNA: TGCAGTGCTAGAGAGTCGATTTACAATGAGCAGTTCTTC; CDR3: CSARESIYNEQFF
J: TRBJ1-1; length: 13; D: NA; size: many; V: TRBV12-5; DNA: TGTGCTAGTGGTCCGGACGCACTGGCTGAAGCTTTCTTT; CDR3: CASGPDALAEAFF
J: TRBJ1-1; length: 12; D: NA; size: many; V: TRBV24-1; DNA: TGTGCCACTAAGGGGGGTGGCGCTGAAGCTTTCTTT; CDR3: CATKGGGAEAFF
J: TRBJ1-1; length: 14; D: TRBD1; size: NA; V: TRBV28; DNA: TGTGCCAGCAGTCACAGGGGAGGGCACACTGAAGCTTTCTTT; CDR3: CASSHRGGHTEAFF
J: TRBJ2-1; length: 11; D: NA; size: NA; V: TRBV29-1; DNA: TGCAGCGCAAACCTGCTGGGTGAGCAGTTCTTC; CDR3: CSANLLGEQFF
J: TRBJ2-2; length: 17; D: NA; size: NA; V: TRBV4-1; DNA: TGCGCCAGCAGCCAATGGAGTGCCGTTACCAACACCGGGGAGCTGTTTTTT; CDR3: CASSQWSAVTNTGELFF
J: TRBJ1-3; length: 15; D: NA; size: many; V: TRBV20-1; DNA: TGCAGTGCTAGCAGTCCAGTAGGAACTGGAAACACCATATATTTT; CDR3: CSASSPVGTGNTIYF
J: TRBJ2-3; length: 16; D: TRBD2; size: many; V: TRBV7-2; DNA: TGTGCCAGCAGCACAGGGACTAGCGGTTGGTCTGATACGCAGTATTTT; CDR3: CASSTGTSGWSDTQYF
J: TRBJ2-1; length: 18; D: NA; size: NA; V: TRBV6-6; DNA: TGTGCCAGCAGTTACTACTCCCTAGAGCGGGCCCACTACAATGAGCAGTTCTTC; CDR3: CASSYYSLERAHYNEQFF